This paragraph covers one TCR beta chain sequence. The sample originates from a study of T-cell reconstitution after alpha-beta-depleted transplantation in children. Molecular barcoding with unique molecular identifiers was used for the TCRbeta library. MiXCR was run by TCRdb on the PCR reads, yielding one entry per CDR3 protein. In the table there are around 410,000 distinct CDR3 sequences, roughly a tenth of which are singletons. The CDR3 runs to 17 residues. V dropped 6 bases and J dropped 5 bases, with 25 bases sitting between them. The chain has TRBV12-3 or TRBV12-4 and TRBJ1-1; a possible D gene is TRBD1 (6 bases). This specimen was PBMCs from the stem cell graft donor, taken from the stem cell graft. The receptor's source is a human donor who donated a stem cell graft to a child with acute myeloid leukemia. CDR3 region: CASSPAGFGSGATEAFF. CDR3 bases: TGTGCCAGCAGCCCTGCCGGGTTTGGTTCGGGGGCAACTGAAGCTTTCTTT.